A single sample gave rise to the 30 T cell receptor beta chains below, sequenced in a study of CD8 T cells in Susac syndrome. An amount of RNA that ranged from roughly 0.45 to 1 ug was reverse transcribed with random hexamers. Each CDR3 protein is one row after TCRdb ran MiXCR on the immunoSEQ multiplex PCR reads. This sample yields roughly 330,000 distinct CDR3 sequences, of which 92% are seen a single time; roughly 0.07% belongs to the top ten. Sequences were obtained from CD4+ T cells from PBMCs. The receptors derive from a human donor with multiple sclerosis.

The rearrangement uses TRBV4-1 and TRBJ2-7, with 15 bases that match TRBD2. V lost 1 base to trimming and J lost 4 bases; unmatched junction nucleotides: 11. This CDR3 contains 19 residues. The germline V gene has CDR1 MGHRA and CDR2 YSYEKL. The CDR3 sequence: CASSQAPGLAGGGVYEQYF. The DNA of the CDR3 is TGCGCCAGCAGCCAAGCCCCGGGACTAGCGGGAGGAGGGGTGTACGAGCAGTACTTC.

Only one count was recorded for this clonotype. The V and J genes are TRBV5-4 and TRBJ2-1, with 7 bases identical to TRBD1. V was pared by 0 bases and J by 10 bases, with 16 bases of the junction left unmatched. The length of the CDR3 is 17 residues. Germline CDR1 reads SGHNT; CDR2 reads YYREEE (reference sequence). In nucleotides, the CDR3 is TGTGCCAGCAGCTTGGGAGGGGGACAGCCCTATCTGGGCGAGCAGTTCTTC. Protein product: CASSLGGGQPYLGEQFF.

This chain uses TRBV6-5 with TRBJ1-2; 9 nucleotides line up with TRBD1. After removal of 4 bases from V and 7 bases from J, the junction contained 7 bases not matched to a gene. The germline gives CDR1 MNHEY, CDR2 SVGAGI. This CDR3 has 14 residues. This CDR3 is CASSFLQGAGGYTF. The CDR3 region has the DNA TGTGCCAGCAGTTTCTTACAGGGGGCAGGTGGCTACACCTTC.

This chain connects TRBV18 to TRBJ1-1; 9 bases match TRBD1. The V gene's germline CDR1 is KGHSH and CDR2 LQKENI. V lost 2 bases, J lost 5 bases, and 9 bases stayed unmatched. The CDR3 has 16 residues. CDR3 protein: CASSPGTGQGSTEAFF. The CDR3 DNA reads as TGTGCCAGCTCACCAGGGACGGGACAGGGATCAACTGAAGCTTTCTTT. The full variable domain, its missing parts supplied by reference TRBV18 and TRBJ1-1, is NAGVMQNPRHLVRRRGQEARLRCSPMKGHSHVYWYRQLPEEGLKFMVYLQKENIIDESGMPKERFSAEFPKEGPSILRIQQVVRGDSAAYFCASSPGTGQGSTEAFFGQGTRLTVV.

V is TRBV7-2 and J is TRBJ1-4, with D tentatively TRBD1 (6 bases). Germline values: CDR1 SGHTA, CDR2 FQGNSA. V was cut by 3 bases and J by 8 bases, with 19 bases left in between. CDR3 length: 16 residues. The CDR3 here is CASSLGGRGIGEKLFF. CDR3 in DNA: TGTGCCAGCAGCTTGGGGGGGAGGGGGATCGGGGAAAAACTGTTTTTT.

The rearrangement uses TRBV5-1 and TRBJ2-5; TRBD2 matches 11 bases. The CDR3 is made up of 14 amino acids. Unmatched junction bases numbered 4, after V lost 5 bases and J lost 4 bases. Germline CDR1 is SGHRS and CDR2 is YFSETQ. The DNA for the CDR3 is TGCGCCAGCAGACCTAGCGGGAGGTTAGAGACCCAGTACTTC. As protein: CASRPSGRLETQYF.

The chain is built from TRBV24-1 and TRBJ2-1, with D maybe TRBD1 (5 bases). Germline V CDR1 and CDR2: KGHDR, SFDVKD. Trimming pared 3 bases from V and 7 bases from J, leaving 12 bases between. The CDR3 loop spans 14 amino acids. The CDR3 loop reads CATSDAGPGNEQFF. CDR3 nucleotide sequence: TGTGCCACCAGTGATGCCGGTCCAGGGAATGAGCAGTTCTTC.

The chain links TRBV7-4 to TRBJ1-1, with D possibly being TRBD1 (5 bases). Germline V gene lookup returns CDR1 SGHVT and CDR2 SQSDAQ. The CDR3 runs to 16 residues. Trimming took off 2 bases at V and 5 bases at J, with 18 bases between the two ends. The CDR3 nucleotides are TGTGCCAGCAGCTTAAGAGGGGTTGATCGATGGACTGAAGCTTTCTTT. As protein: CASSLRGVDRWTEAFF.

This chain links TRBV12-3 or TRBV12-4 with TRBJ2-1; maybe TRBD2 (6 bases). The CDR3 length is 13 residues. V was cut by 7 bases and J by 12 bases, with 19 bases left in between. The CDR3 DNA reads TGTGCCAGCACCCCATCCCGGCGGGGAAGGCAGTTCTTC. Amino acids: CASTPSRRGRQFF.

The chain carries TRBV7-8 and TRBJ2-5; D is uncertain. V was shortened by 5 bases and J by 5 bases, with 21 bases between the two germline ends. Germline V gives CDR1 SGHVS, CDR2 FQNEAQ. This CDR3 spans 16 amino acids. The DNA for the CDR3 is TGTGCCAGCAGCCCCCGCCGGGCCCCCGGCCAGGAGACCCAGTACTTC. Translating it yields CASSPRRAPGQETQYF.

A single count supports this clonotype. This chain uses TRBV7-2 with TRBJ1-2; TRBD1 agrees at 10 bases. The CDR3 is made up of 16 amino acids. V gave up 6 bases and J gave up 4 bases; unmatched junction bases: 11. Germline V lookup: CDR1 SGHTA, CDR2 FQGNSA. The CDR3 loop reads CASRLTPGQGSYGYTF. DNA of the CDR3: TGTGCCAGCAGATTAACGCCGGGACAGGGGAGCTATGGCTACACCTTC.

This chain links TRBV7-2 with TRBJ2-2, with 7 bases fitting TRBD2. The CDR3 totals 18 residues. From germline, CDR1 is SGHTA and CDR2 FQGNSA. V dropped 3 bases and J dropped 0; count of bases not matched to a gene: 10. The CDR3, as DNA: TGTGCCAGCAGCTTTTCCGGGACTACCACGTCGAACACCGGGGAGCTGTTTTTT. Encoded protein: CASSFSGTTTSNTGELFF.

This chain links TRBV11-2 with TRBJ2-5; D uncertain. V was trimmed by 1 base and J by 6 bases, leaving 6 bases between them. Germline V gene data show CDR1 as SGHAT and CDR2 as FQNNGV. CDR3 size: 12 residues. The CDR3 loop is CASSLVGQTQYF. In DNA form, the CDR3 reads TGTGCCAGCAGCTTAGTTGGTCAGACCCAGTACTTC.

This chain uses TRBV25-1 with TRBJ2-3; D is ambiguous. This CDR3 is 14 amino acids long. Germline values: CDR1 MGHDK, CDR2 SYGVNS. V lost 3 bases, J lost 6 bases, and 13 bases lay in between. CDR3 sequence: CASSEAQEWDTQYF. The CDR3 DNA reads TGTGCCAGCAGTGAGGCGCAGGAGTGGGATACGCAGTATTTT. The full variable domain, rest sourced from reference TRBV25-1 and TRBJ2-3, is EADIYQTPRYLVIGTGKKITLECSQTMGHDKMYWYQQDPGMELHLIHYSYGVNSTEKGDLSSESTVSRIRTEHFPLTLESARPSHTSQYLCASSEAQEWDTQYFGPGTRLTVL.

The chain recombines TRBV19 with TRBJ2-3; D might be TRBD2 (6 bases). The germline gives CDR1 LNHDA, CDR2 SQIVND (reference sequence). This CDR3 comprises 14 residues. Trimming shortened V by 4 bases and J by 4 bases, and 12 bases separated the two germline ends. CDR3 bases: TGTGCCAGTAGTAAGGCGACTAGAGCAGATACGCAGTATTTT. Its protein product is CASSKATRADTQYF.

V and J are TRBV5-1 and TRBJ1-2; no definite D call. CDR3 length equals 14 residues. The germline CDR1 and CDR2 sequences are SGHRS and YFSETQ. Deletions cut 0 bases from V and 4 bases from J, with 10 bases between. The CDR3 sequence is CASSLDGQTYGYTF. The CDR3, as DNA: TGCGCCAGCAGCTTGGACGGCCAGACCTATGGCTACACCTTC.

DNA of the CDR3: TGTGCCAGCAGCTTACGCGGGGTGTTGAGAAATGAGCAGTTCTTC. Translating it yields CASSLRGVLRNEQFF. The chain joins TRBV11-2 to TRBJ2-1, with TRBD2 as a possible D gene (6 bases). The V gene lost 2 bases and the J gene lost 7 bases, with 15 bases spanning the gap. CDR3 length equals 15 residues. Germline loops: CDR1 SGHAT, CDR2 FQNNGV.

In its sample, this clonotype was seen once. The chain couples TRBV4-1 to TRBJ2-5; 8 positions match TRBD1. The CDR3 length is 15 residues. Germline trimming cut 5 bases from V and 1 base from J; bases unmatched to any gene: 6. CDR1 is MGHRA, CDR2 YSYEKL, per germline. CDR3 DNA sequence: TGCGCCAGCAGCTCTAGGGACAGGCCCCAAGAGACCCAGTACTTC. This codes for CASSSRDRPQETQYF.

V and J are TRBV12-3 or TRBV12-4 and TRBJ1-2, with 7 nucleotides matching TRBD1. The trim removed 6 bases at V and 4 bases at J, leaving 11 bases unmatched. The CDR3 spans 15 residues. For the CDR3, the DNA is TGTGCCAGCAGCCTAATACAGGGGCCCGTCTATGGCTACACCTTC. This sequence encodes CASSLIQGPVYGYTF.

This rearrangement joins TRBV28 to TRBJ1-2, with D unclear. The CDR3 length is 11 residues. Deletions cut 7 bases from V and 0 bases from J, with 3 bases between. The germline gives CDR1 MDHEN, CDR2 SYDVKM. The CDR3 bases are TGTGCCAGCAAGGCTAACTATGGCTACACCTTC. Its translation is CASKANYGYTF.

This clonotype was observed once. The chain uses TRBV7-2 and TRBJ1-5, with D perhaps TRBD1 (5 bases). Trimming took 5 bases from V and 13 from J, leaving 15 bases between them. The length of the CDR3 is 12 residues. Per the germline V gene, CDR1 is SGHTA and CDR2 is FQGNSA. The CDR3: CASSLPVGVQHF. CDR3 bases: TGTGCCAGCAGCCTACCAGTGGGGGTTCAGCATTTT.

V gene TRBV20-1 combines with J gene TRBJ1-2; TRBD1 might be the D (6 bases). The CDR3 contains 11 residues. CDR1 is DFQATT and CDR2 is SNEGSKA in the germline V gene (reference sequence). V lost 3 bases to trimming and J lost 8 bases, with 10 bases between them. DNA for the CDR3: TGCAGTGCTAGGAAAGGGGGAGGCTACACCTTC. It translates to CSARKGGGYTF.

This clonotype was recorded only once. The chain couples TRBV7-9 to TRBJ2-3; 9 nucleotides agree with TRBD1. V shed 3 bases, J shed 1 base, and the junction held 5 bases outside the gene matches. Germline CDR1 is SEHNR and CDR2 is FQNEAQ (reference sequence). The CDR3 has 16 residues. The CDR3 coding sequence is TGTGCCAGCAGCTTCCCCCGGGACAGGGGCACAGATACGCAGTATTTT. It specifies CASSFPRDRGTDTQYF.

The chain links TRBV4-1 to TRBJ2-5, with a tentative D call TRBD1 (5 bases). There are 15 residues in the CDR3. V lost 4 bases to trimming and J lost 5 bases, with 17 bases between them. From germline, CDR1 is MGHRA and CDR2 YSYEKL. CDR3 region: CASSPIGRGRETQYF. The CDR3 nucleotides read TGCGCCAGCAGCCCCATAGGTAGGGGCCGGGAGACCCAGTACTTC.

V and J are TRBV5-6 and TRBJ1-1; possible D gene TRBD1, 6 bases. Per germline, CDR1 SGHDT and CDR2 YYEEEE. The ends were cut back, 2 bases at V and 8 bases at J, with 7 bases in the middle. The CDR3 is made up of 11 amino acids. CDR3 sequence reads: CASSFTGEAFF. The DNA for the CDR3 is TGTGCCAGCAGCTTTACAGGGGAAGCTTTCTTT.

The gene calls are TRBV5-1 and TRBJ2-2; tentatively, D is TRBD1 or TRBD2 (5 bases each). The CDR3 totals 16 residues. The V end was cut by 4 bases, the J end by 1 base, with 14 bases between. Per germline, CDR1 SGHRS and CDR2 YFSETQ. The CDR3 bases are TGCGCCAGCAGCCCCTCGGGGCAAGGGAACACCGGGGAGCTGTTTTTT. Translation gives CASSPSGQGNTGELFF.

This chain joins TRBV3-1 and TRBJ1-1; TRBD1 agrees at 8 bases. CDR1 LGHDT and CDR2 YNNKEL come from the germline V gene (reference sequence). The CDR3 is 16 amino acids. V lost 1 base and J lost 0; bases outside the gene matches: 4. The CDR3 protein is CASSQGTGPMNTEAFF. DNA of the CDR3: TGTGCCAGCAGCCAAGGGACAGGGCCCATGAACACTGAAGCTTTCTTT.

The chain links TRBV7-3 to TRBJ2-3; D is unresolved. V was cut by 5 bases and J by 6 bases, with 12 bases left in between. CDR1 is SGHTA, CDR2 FQGTGA, per germline. This CDR3 is 13 amino acids long. The CDR3 DNA follows: TGTGCCAGCAGCCCCCGCGTCGGGGATACGCAGTATTTT. Amino acids: CASSPRVGDTQYF.

The rearrangement links TRBV29-1 to TRBJ2-2; D call uncertain. This CDR3 spans 14 amino acids. V was clipped by 7 bases and J by 0 bases, with 12 bases between them. Germline-derived CDR1 and CDR2 are SQVTM and ANQGSEA. CDR3 sequence: CSALLRSNTGELFF. The DNA for the CDR3 is TGCAGCGCCCTATTGAGATCGAACACCGGGGAGCTGTTTTTT.

This sequence joins TRBV11-2 and TRBJ1-2; 7 bases fit TRBD1. The germline V gene has CDR1 SGHAT and CDR2 FQNNGV. This CDR3 has 13 residues. V trimming: 5 bases; J trimming: 5 bases; junction bases outside the gene matches: 5. This CDR3 is CASSTTGVYGYTF. The CDR3 bases are TGTGCCAGCAGCACCACAGGGGTTTATGGCTACACCTTC.